These 30 T cell receptor beta chains came from one sample sequenced in a study of blood T cell repertoires in COVID-19. Some clones are missing from TCRdb's copy, which holds only in-frame ones; the method was immunoSEQ multiplex PCR. The table has under 250,000 clones, roughly 84% seen once. The sequenced material came from peripheral blood. These receptors were taken from a man aged 45-65 years with active or convalescent COVID-19.

This sequence joins TRBV9 and TRBJ2-1; the match to TRBD2 covers 9 bases. Germline V gene lookup returns CDR1 SGDLS and CDR2 YYNGEE. V shed 2 bases, J shed 7 bases, and the junction held 10 bases outside the gene matches. The CDR3 consists of 16 residues. Here the CDR3 reads CASSVLPAGGQNEQFF. The CDR3 bases are TGTGCCAGCAGCGTCTTACCAGCGGGAGGACAGAATGAGCAGTTCTTC.

The CDR3 nucleotides are TGTGCCAGCAGCCTTCGGTTGAGGCCGGGAGGGCCAAGGAACGAGCAGTACTTC. Its protein product is CASSLRLRPGGPRNEQYF. The chain joins TRBV14 to TRBJ2-7; 8 positions agree with TRBD2. The germline gives CDR1 SGHDN, CDR2 FVKESK. J was trimmed by 5 bases and V by 4 bases; bases with no gene match: 19. This CDR3 region has 18 residues.

In this sample, this clone turned up once. The chain links TRBV29-1 to TRBJ1-4; D remains unclear. Looked up from germline, CDR1 is SQVTM and CDR2 is ANQGSEA. V was pared by 4 bases and J by 8 bases, with 11 bases between. The CDR3 is 12 residues long. CDR3: CSVAGSDEKLFF. CDR3 DNA: TGCAGCGTTGCGGGGTCTGACGAAAAACTGTTTTTT.

This clone was seen just once. The chain carries TRBV4-1 and TRBJ2-7, with 12 bases fitting TRBD1. This CDR3 region has 16 residues. Germline V CDR1 and CDR2: MGHRA, YSYEKL. Trimming took 1 base from V and 4 from J; bases not matched to a gene: 5. DNA for the CDR3: TGCGCCAGCAGCCAAGCCCCGGGACAGGGGGCATACGAGCAGTACTTC. Its translation is CASSQAPGQGAYEQYF.

This clone has only one observation. This chain connects TRBV4-3 to TRBJ2-1, with D possibly TRBD2 on 7 matching bases. The V gene's germline CDR1 is LGHNA and CDR2 YSLEER. The germline V and J ends were trimmed by 0 bases and 3 bases, with 12 bases remaining between them. The CDR3 totals 16 residues. CDR3 DNA sequence: TGCGCCAGCAGCCAAGAATCGGGGGGCCTCTACAATGAGCAGTTCTTC. It codes for CASSQESGGLYNEQFF.

The chain has TRBV28 and TRBJ2-7, with 8 bases aligning to TRBD2. J gave up 2 bases and V 6 bases, and 9 bases lay outside the gene matches. The CDR3 runs to 15 residues. CDR1 and CDR2 (germline): MDHEN, SYDVKM. CDR3 coding DNA: TGTGCCAGCAGGACAGTAGCGGGATACCCCTACGAGCAGTACTTC. Its translation: CASRTVAGYPYEQYF.

The chain recombines TRBV28 with TRBJ2-1; 7 positions agree with TRBD1. V lost 6 bases and J lost 15; bases outside the gene matches: 20. This CDR3 comprises 15 residues. Germline V lookup: CDR1 MDHEN, CDR2 SYDVKM. In DNA form, the CDR3 reads TGTGCCAGCAGCCCAGCCGGGTGGGAAAGGGGGCGCGGGTTCTTC. Translating it yields CASSPAGWERGRGFF.

The CDR3 nucleotides read TGTGCCAGCAGAATCCGGCAGGGTAGTAATTCACCCCTCCACTTT. Protein product: CASRIRQGSNSPLHF. The gene calls are TRBV28 and TRBJ1-6; the D gene is possibly TRBD1 (5 bases). This CDR3 region has 15 residues. The V end was cut by 6 bases, the J end by 6 bases, with 15 bases between. Germline V gives CDR1 MDHEN, CDR2 SYDVKM.

The V gene is TRBV28, the J gene TRBJ2-3; TRBD2 agrees at 11 bases. From germline, CDR1 is MDHEN and CDR2 SYDVKM. Germline trimming cut 6 bases from V and 0 bases from J; bases unmatched to any gene: 5. The CDR3 spans 16 residues. The CDR3 DNA is TGTGCCAGCAGCAGGACTAGCGGGCTTAGCACAGATACGCAGTATTTT. It is translated as CASSRTSGLSTDTQYF. Full variable domain (outside the CDR3, taken from reference TRBV28 and TRBJ2-3): DVKVTQSSRYLVKRTGEKVFLECVQDMDHENMFWYRQDPGLGLRLIYFSYDVKMKEKGDIPEGYSVSREKKERFSLILESASTNQTSMYLCASSRTSGLSTDTQYFGPGTRLTVL.

CDR3 sequence reads: CATSHWRGRRNQPQHF. CDR3 sequence (DNA): TGTGCCACCAGTCACTGGCGAGGAAGGCGCAATCAGCCCCAGCATTTT. The V and J genes are TRBV24-1 and TRBJ1-5; no firm D call. V lost 6 bases, J lost 2 bases, and 16 bases lay in between. The CDR3 is 16 amino acids. Germline CDR1 is KGHDR and CDR2 is SFDVKD.

The chain joins TRBV6-5 to TRBJ2-1, with TRBD2 identical over 11 bases. The CDR3 contains 15 residues. Germline V lookup: CDR1 MNHEY, CDR2 SVGAGI. The V segment lost 6 bases and the J segment 5 bases; nucleotides outside the gene matches: 6. The CDR3: CASRSGTSGNNEQFF. The DNA of the CDR3 is TGTGCCAGCAGATCCGGGACTAGCGGCAACAATGAGCAGTTCTTC.

This clone was recorded a few times. This sequence joins TRBV19 and TRBJ1-4, with TRBD1 matching 9 bases. Germline CDR1 is LNHDA and CDR2 is SQIVND (reference sequence). The junction had 6 bases not matched to a gene; V was cut back by 7 bases and J by 0 bases. This CDR3 has 16 amino acids. The CDR3 is CASKRGQGATNEKLFF. The CDR3 DNA reads TGTGCCAGTAAACGGGGACAGGGCGCAACTAATGAAAAACTGTTTTTT. Looking up the rest from reference TRBV19 and TRBJ1-4 gives the full variable domain: DGGITQSPKYLFRKEGQNVTLSCEQNLNHDAMYWYRQDPGQGLRLIYYSQIVNDFQKGDIAEGYSVSREKKESFPLTVTSAQKNPTAFYLCASKRGQGATNEKLFFGSGTQLSVL.

This rearrangement joins TRBV6-2 or TRBV6-3 to TRBJ2-1, with a weak D call TRBD2 (6 bases). CDR3 length: 15 amino acids. Germline V lookup: CDR1 MNHEY, CDR2 SVGEGT. The V gene lost 1 base and the J gene lost 8 bases, with 15 bases spanning the gap. The CDR3, as DNA: TGTGCCAGCAGTTACTTGGAGGGGTTCTTTGATGAGCAGTTCTTC. Its translation is CASSYLEGFFDEQFF.

The CDR3 DNA is TGTGCCAGCAGTAACCCAGCGGCACAGTTCTTC. It translates to CASSNPAAQFF. The rearrangement joins TRBV2 to TRBJ2-1; D might be TRBD2 (5 bases). This CDR3 spans 11 amino acids. V was shortened by 5 bases and J by 13 bases, with 12 bases between the two germline ends. From germline, CDR1 is SNHLY and CDR2 FYNNEI.

This chain connects TRBV4-1 to TRBJ2-7; 8 bases agree with TRBD2. The CDR3 totals 15 residues. Germline CDR1 and CDR2: MGHRA and YSYEKL. J was trimmed by 2 bases and V by 2 bases; bases with no gene match: 5. In DNA form, the CDR3 reads TGCGCCAGCAGCCAATTGTTTAGCGGGACCTACGAGCAGTACTTC. Translation gives CASSQLFSGTYEQYF.

The rearrangement uses TRBV5-6 and TRBJ1-2; no reliable D call. Per germline, CDR1 SGHDT and CDR2 YYEEEE. The V end lost 4 bases, the J end lost 3 bases, and 13 bases lay between the germline ends. The CDR3 loop spans 14 amino acids. The CDR3 coding sequence is TGTGCCAGCAGCACGCCCCCCGGTGACTATGGCTACACCTTC. Translation gives CASSTPPGDYGYTF.

The V and J genes are TRBV27 and TRBJ2-2, with a weak D call TRBD1 (6 bases). Trimming took off 4 bases at V and 6 bases at J, with 9 bases between the two ends. The CDR3 has 13 amino acids. Germline CDR1 is MNHEY and CDR2 is SMNVEV (reference sequence). The CDR3 DNA reads TGTGCCAGCAGTTATCAGGGGCCCGGGGAGCTGTTTTTT. This sequence encodes CASSYQGPGELFF.

This clone has a single count. The gene calls are TRBV10-3 and TRBJ2-1, with D tentatively TRBD2 (6 bases). The CDR3 length is 13 residues. Germline V gives CDR1 ENHRY, CDR2 SYGVKD. V was trimmed by 8 bases and J by 2 bases, leaving 10 bases between them. CDR3 sequence (DNA): TGTGCCATCGGGGACTCCCCCTACAATGAGCAGTTCTTC. Translated: CAIGDSPYNEQFF.

This rearrangement joins TRBV7-2 to TRBJ2-1, with a weak D call TRBD2 (7 bases). Germline V gives CDR1 SGHTA, CDR2 FQGNSA. Trimming cost V 6 bases and J 8 bases, with 23 bases left between them. The CDR3 totals 16 residues. The CDR3 is CASRSRGGSIIHEQFF. The CDR3 DNA is TGTGCCAGCAGGTCTAGGGGGGGTAGTATTATCCATGAGCAGTTCTTC.

The CDR3 spells CASSVGEGTSGSYEQYF. CDR3 nucleotides: TGTGCCAGCAGCGTAGGGGAGGGGACTAGCGGGAGCTACGAGCAGTACTTC. The V call is TRBV9, the J call TRBJ2-7, with 14 nucleotides matching TRBD2. The CDR3 is 17 amino acids. The V gene's germline CDR1 is SGDLS and CDR2 YYNGEE. Unmatched junction bases numbered 5, after V lost 0 bases and J lost 3 bases.

J is TRBJ1-3 and V is TRBV5-1; possible D gene TRBD1, 5 bases. CDR3 size: 16 residues. Looked up from germline, CDR1 is SGHRS and CDR2 is YFSETQ. Trimming took off 0 bases at V and 0 bases at J, with 10 bases between the two ends. The CDR3 nucleotides read TGCGCCAGCAGCTTGGGATACAGGTACTCTGGAAACACCATATATTTT. The encoded protein is CASSLGYRYSGNTIYF.

In the case of this clone: A junction end diverges from the germline sequence, so it may reflect a read error. This chain uses TRBV7-7 with TRBJ1-1, with TRBD1 identical over 9 bases. The CDR3 covers 13 residues. The germline CDR1 and CDR2 sequences are SSHAT and FNYEAQ (reference sequence). Written as DNA, the CDR3 is TGTGCTAGCAGCACTGACAGGGGGGGTGAAGCTTTCTTT. Residues: CASSTDRGGEAFF.

CDR3 nucleotides: TGTGCCAGCTCACCTACGACAGGGAGCGACACCGGGGAGCTGTTTTTT. Residues: CASSPTTGSDTGELFF. The J gene is TRBJ2-2, the V gene TRBV18; 7 positions match TRBD1. There are 16 residues in the CDR3. The V and J ends lost 3 bases and 3 bases, in that order; junction bases with no gene match: 7. Germline assignment: CDR1 KGHSH and CDR2 LQKENI.

This sequence joins TRBV24-1 and TRBJ2-2, with D uncertain. Trimming shortened V by 3 bases and J by 7 bases, and 5 bases separated the two germline ends. This CDR3 comprises 12 residues. The V gene's germline CDR1 is KGHDR and CDR2 SFDVKD. The CDR3 bases are TGTGCCACCAGTGATGCGGTCGGGGAGCTGTTTTTT. It yields the protein CATSDAVGELFF.

The CDR3 here is CASSQTGIEAFF. The CDR3 coding sequence is TGCGCCAGCAGCCAAACCGGGATTGAAGCTTTCTTT. The rearrangement links TRBV4-1 to TRBJ1-1; no definite D call. V gave up 2 bases and J gave up 7 bases, with 8 bases separating them. Germline CDR1 is MGHRA and CDR2 is YSYEKL. The length of the CDR3 is 12 residues.

The chain carries TRBV7-2 and TRBJ1-4, with 8 bases that match TRBD1. V lost 0 bases, J lost 8 bases, and 5 bases stayed unmatched. The CDR3 consists of 15 residues. Looked up from germline, CDR1 is SGHTA and CDR2 is FQGNSA. CDR3 amino acids: CASSLAGTGEEKLFF. CDR3 in DNA: TGTGCCAGCAGCTTAGCTGGGACAGGTGAGGAAAAACTGTTTTTT.

This rearrangement joins TRBV28 to TRBJ1-2; 8 nucleotides agree with TRBD1. CDR3 length: 13 residues. Losses at the gene ends were 7 bases for V and 7 bases for J; bases not matched to a gene: 8. Germline assignment: CDR1 MDHEN and CDR2 SYDVKM. The CDR3 reads CASTKDRASGYTF. The DNA for the CDR3 is TGTGCCAGCACCAAGGACAGGGCGAGTGGCTACACCTTC.

The chain recombines TRBV7-6 with TRBJ1-1; D uncertain. Germline V CDR1 and CDR2: SGHVS, FNYEAQ. The germline V and J ends were trimmed by 1 base and 3 bases, with 6 bases remaining between them. This CDR3 contains 13 residues. The CDR3 bases are TGTGCCAGCAGCTTAGACAGTTACACTGAAGCTTTCTTT. It encodes CASSLDSYTEAFF.

This clone was counted once. V is TRBV13 and J is TRBJ1-1, with D unclear. Trimming shortened V by 4 bases and J by 1 base, and 13 bases separated the two germline ends. Germline V gives CDR1 PRHDT, CDR2 FYEKMQ (reference sequence). This CDR3 spans 15 amino acids. The CDR3 sequence: CASSYPFEGNTEAFF. The CDR3 nucleotides read TGTGCCAGCAGCTACCCGTTCGAGGGGAACACTGAAGCTTTCTTT. The full variable domain, completed using reference TRBV13 and TRBJ1-1, is AAGVIQSPRHLIKEKRETATLKCYPIPRHDTVYWYQQGPGQDPQFLISFYEKMQSDKGSIPDRFSAQQFSDYHSELNMSSLELGDSALYFCASSYPFEGNTEAFFGQGTRLTVV.

The sample holds many counts of this clone. The rearrangement joins TRBV19 to TRBJ2-2; 8 bases are a match to TRBD1. CDR3 length: 15 amino acids. With V trimmed by 5 bases and J by 6 bases, 8 bases remained unmatched. Germline V CDR1 and CDR2: LNHDA, SQIVND (reference sequence). The CDR3 bases are TGTGCCAGTAGTTTGGACAGGGAGGAACCCGGGGAGCTGTTTTTT. Its translation: CASSLDREEPGELFF. The entire variable domain, with the rest obtained from reference TRBV19 and TRBJ2-2, is as follows: DGGITQSPKYLFRKEGQNVTLSCEQNLNHDAMYWYRQDPGQGLRLIYYSQIVNDFQKGDIAEGYSVSREKKESFPLTVTSAQKNPTAFYLCASSLDREEPGELFFGEGSRLTVL.